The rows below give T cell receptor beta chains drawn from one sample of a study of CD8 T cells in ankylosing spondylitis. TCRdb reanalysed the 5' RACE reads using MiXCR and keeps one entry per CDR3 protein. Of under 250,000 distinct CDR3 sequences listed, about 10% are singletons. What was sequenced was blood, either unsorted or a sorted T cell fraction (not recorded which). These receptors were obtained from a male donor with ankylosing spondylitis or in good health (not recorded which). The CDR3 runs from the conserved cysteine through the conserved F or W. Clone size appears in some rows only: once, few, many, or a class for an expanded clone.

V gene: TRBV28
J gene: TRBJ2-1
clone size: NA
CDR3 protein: CASSHRGSSYNEQFF

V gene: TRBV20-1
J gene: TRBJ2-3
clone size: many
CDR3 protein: CSAHFGLTDTQYF

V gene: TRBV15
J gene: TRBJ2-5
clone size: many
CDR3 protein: CATSRARGGTQYF

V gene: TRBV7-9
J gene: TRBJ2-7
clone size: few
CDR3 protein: CASGAGEQYF

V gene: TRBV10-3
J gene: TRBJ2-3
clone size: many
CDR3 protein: CAISERGIDTQYF

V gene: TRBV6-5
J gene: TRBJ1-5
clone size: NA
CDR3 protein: CASSYDTGNQPQHF

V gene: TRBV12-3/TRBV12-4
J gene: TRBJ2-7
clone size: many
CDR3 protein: CASSSVSGGEEQYF

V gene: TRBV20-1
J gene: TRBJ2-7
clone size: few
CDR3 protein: CSARGSAYEQYF

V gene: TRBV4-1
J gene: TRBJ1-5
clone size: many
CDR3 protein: CASSQGLGLGNQPQHF

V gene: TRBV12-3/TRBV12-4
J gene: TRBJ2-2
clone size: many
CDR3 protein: CASSSSVFDGELFF

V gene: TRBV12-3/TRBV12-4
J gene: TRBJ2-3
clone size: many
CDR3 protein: CASSPQRGVTDTQYF

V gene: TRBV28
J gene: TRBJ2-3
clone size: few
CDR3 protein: CASSPRLSETSATDTQYF

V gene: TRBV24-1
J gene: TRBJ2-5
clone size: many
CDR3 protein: CATSDYSLTSGAPETQYF

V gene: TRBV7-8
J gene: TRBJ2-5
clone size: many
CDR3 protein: CASSPPAQETQYF

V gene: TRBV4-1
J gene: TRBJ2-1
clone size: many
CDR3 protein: CASSQVGSPNEQFF

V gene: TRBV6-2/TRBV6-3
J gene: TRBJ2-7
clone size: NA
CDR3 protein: CASSSPHLAGAYEQYF

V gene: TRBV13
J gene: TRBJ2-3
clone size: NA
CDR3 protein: CASSPTGETVDTQYF

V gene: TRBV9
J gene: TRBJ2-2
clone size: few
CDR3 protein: CASSVVPSGHTGELFF

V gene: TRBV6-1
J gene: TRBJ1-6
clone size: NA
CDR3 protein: CASSGPRSGSPLHF

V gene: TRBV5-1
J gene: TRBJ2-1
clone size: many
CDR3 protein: CASSSIDRSVQFF

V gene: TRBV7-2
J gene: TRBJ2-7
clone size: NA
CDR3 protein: CASSLGAGAYEQYF

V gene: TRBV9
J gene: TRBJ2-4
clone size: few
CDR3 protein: CASSAGTGGRQNIQYF

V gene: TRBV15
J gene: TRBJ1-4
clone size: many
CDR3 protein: CATSIREEKLFF